One and the same sample provided the 15 T cell receptor beta chains below, sequenced in a study of Ad26.COV2.S vaccination and SARS-CoV-2 variants. Sample treatment: 15 to 20 received Ad26.COV2.S at low or high dose, single or two shots; roughly 5 received placebo; per-sample allocation not given. Specimen acquisition occurred on day 63 following the initial vaccine or placebo injection. The method was immunoSEQ multiplex PCR; TCRdb's version includes in-frame clones alone and lacks a portion of them. The sample yields 250,000 to 300,000 clones, more than 75% seen once. The sequencing used peripheral blood, collected in a trial of Ad26.COV2.S vaccine versus placebo. These receptors were taken from a person between 18 and 65 years old who received the Ad26.COV2.S COVID-19 vaccine or a placebo.

The chain uses TRBV5-8 and TRBJ2-5; D not certain. From germline, CDR1 is SGHTS and CDR2 YDEGEE. This CDR3 region has 14 residues. Trimming removed 0 bases from V and 5 bases from J, with 11 bases in between. The CDR3 loop reads CASSLAGPTETQYF. The DNA for the CDR3 is TGTGCCAGCAGCTTGGCTGGTCCGACGGAGACCCAGTACTTC.

The chain recombines TRBV7-2 with TRBJ1-1; D uncertain. This CDR3 has 12 amino acids. Deletions cut 3 bases from V and 11 bases from J, with 13 bases between. CDR1 SGHTA and CDR2 FQGNSA come from the germline V gene. CDR3 region: CASSFGVRRAFF. CDR3 sequence (DNA): TGTGCCAGCAGCTTTGGGGTCAGGAGGGCTTTCTTT.

The chain carries TRBV6-5 and TRBJ1-2; 7 nucleotides line up with TRBD1. Germline values: CDR1 MNHEY, CDR2 SVGAGI. This CDR3 is built from 15 residues. V shed 6 bases, J shed 0 bases, and the junction held 7 bases outside the gene matches. CDR3: CASSTRQGANYGYTF. CDR3 coding DNA: TGTGCCAGCAGCACGCGACAGGGAGCTAACTATGGCTACACCTTC.

The V gene is TRBV14, the J gene TRBJ2-6; D is undetermined. The CDR3 is 14 residues long. The germline CDR1 and CDR2 sequences are SGHDN and FVKESK. V lost 4 bases and J 2 bases, leaving 6 bases between the germline ends. DNA of the CDR3: TGTGCCAGCAGCCCCATTCCTGGGGCCAACGTCCTGACTTTC. It translates to CASSPIPGANVLTF. The full variable domain, rest sourced from reference TRBV14 and TRBJ2-6, is EAGVTQFPSHSVIEKGQTVTLRCDPISGHDNLYWYRRVMGKEIKFLLHFVKESKQDESGMPNNRFLAERTGGTYSTLKVQPAELEDSGVYFCASSPIPGANVLTFGAGSRLTVL.

The chain links TRBV27 to TRBJ2-4; D not resolved. This CDR3 region has 13 residues. The V end was cut by 5 bases, the J end by 9 bases, with 14 bases between. Germline V gene data show CDR1 as MNHEY and CDR2 as SMNVEV (reference sequence). CDR3 nucleotides: TGTGCCAGCAGTCCCGTAGGACCCATCATTCAGTACTTC. The encoded protein is CASSPVGPIIQYF.

The J gene is TRBJ1-2, the V gene TRBV15; 7 bases match TRBD1. The germline CDR1 and CDR2 sequences are LNHNV and YYDKDF (reference sequence). The CDR3 runs to 17 residues. The V and J ends lost 4 bases and 8 bases, in that order; junction bases with no gene match: 19. The CDR3 loop is CATSTRRPQGESLGYTF. The DNA of the CDR3 is TGTGCCACCAGCACACGCCGACCCCAGGGGGAAAGTTTGGGCTACACCTTC.

The V call is TRBV6-5, the J call TRBJ2-7; no clear D gene. CDR3 length: 15 residues. CDR1 and CDR2 from the germline V gene are MNHEY and SVGAGI. Trimming cost V 8 bases and J 4 bases, with 21 bases left between them. The CDR3 protein is CASLPPTRVAYEQYF. In DNA, the CDR3 is TGTGCCAGCCTGCCCCCTACACGGGTTGCGTACGAGCAGTACTTC.

This clone came up once. V and J are TRBV7-9 and TRBJ1-2; 10 nucleotides agree with TRBD1. The CDR3 consists of 16 residues. The V and J ends lost 1 base and 5 bases, in that order; junction bases with no gene match: 7. Germline assignment: CDR1 SEHNR and CDR2 FQNEAQ (reference sequence). The CDR3 sequence is CASSLGQTGGGYGYTF. Written as DNA, the CDR3 is TGTGCCAGCAGCTTAGGACAGACAGGGGGCGGTTATGGCTACACCTTC.

J is TRBJ2-1 and V is TRBV11-2; 10 nucleotides match TRBD2. This CDR3 region has 15 residues. Germline V CDR1 and CDR2: SGHAT, FQNNGV. V was pared by 5 bases and J by 6 bases, with 7 bases of the junction left unmatched. The DNA of the CDR3 is TGTGCCAGCAGCCTAAAGCGGGAGGGCCTCAATGAGCAGTTCTTC. Translating gives CASSLKREGLNEQFF. The whole variable domain, filled in from reference TRBV11-2 and TRBJ2-1, reads EAGVAQSPRYKIIEKRQSVAFWCNPISGHATLYWYQQILGQGPKLLIQFQNNGVVDDSQLPKDRFSAERLKGVDSTLKIQPAKLEDSAVYLCASSLKREGLNEQFFGPGTRLTVL.

The DNA of the CDR3 is TGTGCCAGCAGTTCCGCGGGGAATTCACCCCTCCACTTT. Amino acid sequence: CASSSAGNSPLHF. The J gene is TRBJ1-6, the V gene TRBV12-3 or TRBV12-4; D remains unclear. Trimming shortened V by 4 bases and J by 7 bases, and 8 bases separated the two germline ends. This CDR3 spans 13 amino acids.

Remarks on this clone: Different DNA sequences within this sample yield the same CDR3. V gene TRBV27 combines with J gene TRBJ2-3; D remains unclear. Germline CDR1 is MNHEY and CDR2 is SMNVEV (reference sequence). V shed 4 bases and J shed 5 bases, with 4 bases lying between them. CDR3 length: 11 amino acids. The CDR3 DNA is TGTGCCAGCAGTTCTGGAGATACGCAGTATTTT. Translation gives CASSSGDTQYF.

The chain is built from TRBV11-2 and TRBJ1-5, with 8 bases fitting TRBD1. V lost 6 bases and J lost 6; bases outside the gene matches: 7. This CDR3 spans 14 amino acids. CDR1 SGHAT and CDR2 FQNNGV come from the germline V gene. CDR3 coding DNA: TGTGCCAGCAGTTCTGGGACAGGCCCTCAGCCCCAGCATTTT. Its translation is CASSSGTGPQPQHF.

The count of this clone is one. The chain uses TRBV5-1 and TRBJ1-4; possibly TRBD1 for D (6 bases). The CDR3 covers 16 residues. Germline V gene lookup returns CDR1 SGHRS and CDR2 YFSETQ. V was trimmed by 4 bases and J by 0 bases, leaving 13 bases between them. The CDR3 coding sequence is TGCGCCAGCAGCCCCGGGACAAGAACAACTAATGAAAAACTGTTTTTT. It encodes CASSPGTRTTNEKLFF.

The genes are TRBV28 and TRBJ1-2, with D unclear. The CDR3 is 13 residues long. V was trimmed by 2 bases and J by 8 bases, leaving 12 bases between them. CDR1 and CDR2 (germline): MDHEN, SYDVKM. CDR3 in amino acids: CASSLRVSGGYTF. In DNA, the CDR3 is TGTGCCAGCAGTTTAAGGGTATCAGGCGGCTACACCTTC.

In its sample, this clone was seen a few times. CDR3 nucleotides: TGTGCCAGCCTCATATCCTATAATTCACCCCTCCACTTT. It encodes CASLISYNSPLHF. The rearrangement joins TRBV2 to TRBJ1-6; no definite D call. Germline CDR1 is SNHLY and CDR2 is FYNNEI. The V and J ends lost 8 bases and 1 base respectively, with 6 bases between them. The CDR3 has 13 residues.